This T cell receptor (beta chain) is drawn from a study of blood T cell repertoires in COVID-19 (dated by TCRdb to 2020 to 2022). As for the study more broadly: Collaborator samples came from the United States, Italy and Spain and covered acute and convalescent phases of COVID-19. The material from the prospective study consisted of cDNA or gDNA derived from T cells, B-cell-depleted T cells, or PBMCs. Subjects who had been exposed to COVID-19, were actively infected with it, or had recovered from it provided the deeply sampled blood TCRbeta repertoires that made up the dataset. A freely available public database, intended as a resource for researchers studying the immune response to SARS-CoV-2, is where the repertoires were released. The samples were drawn from two sources: the first 160 participants of the ongoing ImmuneRACE study, and 950 to 1,500 subjects contributed by 6 global collaborators. Sample metadata almost always included a de-identified subject ID, COVID-19 status, age in years and sex. Where HLA class I and class II types were available, the types were taken from metadata supplied by the sample provider, not from assay-based typing. The investigation overall reported the following: The amount of clinical and demographic metadata varied by source and participant and was provided uncurated.

Worth noting for this clone: No cognate antigen has been identified for it. No per-base quality is available; no much larger clone lies one base away.

At one collaborating source in Seattle, patients were enrolled during active infection and were followed longitudinally through the course of disease. The collaborating institutions used their own protocols to collect whole blood in K2EDTA tubes. For TCRbeta analysis, collaborators shipped samples as frozen whole blood, isolated PBMCs, or DNA extracted from either of those sample types. The immunoSEQ Assay, a bias-controlled multiplex PCR, was used to amplify TCRbeta CDR3 regions from genomic DNA. Processing in the source paper ran as follows. Nucleated cell counts per sample were estimated from amplification of reference gene primers within the assay. To quantify the absolute abundance of each unique TCRbeta CDR3 rearrangement, sequence reads were collapsed and filtered. For each sample, productive Simpson clonality was calculated as the square root of Simpson's diversity index over productive rearrangements. TCRdb carries this immuneACCESS record with in-frame sequences only. Its versions omit some clonotypes, under half of them owing to an unresolved V gene in the studies checked, with the rest unexplained. That table supplies the V and J calls and clone size; D and trimming were determined from the DNA. A total of approximately 120,000 clones appear in this sample, approximately 74% of them only once. About 6% of the sample goes to the ten largest clones.

The sequence came from a man of 80 years or more with COVID-19, enrolled during active disease. The sequenced sample was peripheral blood.

For the CDR3, the sequence is CASSMGQVWEKLFF. In nucleotides, the sequence is TGTGCCAGTAGTATGGGGCAGGTTTGGGAAAAACTGTTTTTT. The chain is encoded by TRBV19 joined to TRBJ1-4; a tentative D call is TRBD1 (5 bases match). From cysteine to phenylalanine, the CDR3 is 14 amino acids long. CDR3 DNA is the only sequence kept; it has 42 bases, read in frame from the first base. The germline V gene (reference sequence) provides CDR1 LNHDA and CDR2 SQIVND. Relative to germline, V is 3 bases shorter and J is 8 bases shorter, with 13 bases between their ends.